This TCR beta chain is drawn from a study of beta chain features in type 1 diabetes. The sequenced template was cDNA made from the entire isolated RNA. Produced via immunoSEQ multiplex PCR; TCRdb's table is partial and in-frame only. The top ten hold about 0.015% of the sample, which has around 310,000 clones, about 13% seen once. The germline CDR1 and CDR2 sequences are LGHNA and YSLEER. This CDR3 region has 15 residues. The V segment lost 0 bases and the J segment 3 bases; nucleotides outside the gene matches: 1. The study's findings and limits: TCRB CDR3s from Type 1 diabetes patients were moderately but significantly shorter in all four CD4+ subsets.

A sort by CD45RO/CCR7/CD25/CD127/CD95/CD27 yielded CD4+ naive, central memory, regulatory and stem cell-like memory cells. This clone was counted many times. Its specificity is unknown. The TCR comes from a woman under 30 with type 1 diabetes. The material sequenced was naive CD4+ T cells from blood. The chain combines TRBV4-3 with TRBJ2-5; 10 positions match TRBD1. The CDR3 bases are TGCGCCAGCAGCCAAGAGGGACAGGGGAAAGAGACCCAGTACTTC. The encoded protein is CASSQEGQGKETQYF.